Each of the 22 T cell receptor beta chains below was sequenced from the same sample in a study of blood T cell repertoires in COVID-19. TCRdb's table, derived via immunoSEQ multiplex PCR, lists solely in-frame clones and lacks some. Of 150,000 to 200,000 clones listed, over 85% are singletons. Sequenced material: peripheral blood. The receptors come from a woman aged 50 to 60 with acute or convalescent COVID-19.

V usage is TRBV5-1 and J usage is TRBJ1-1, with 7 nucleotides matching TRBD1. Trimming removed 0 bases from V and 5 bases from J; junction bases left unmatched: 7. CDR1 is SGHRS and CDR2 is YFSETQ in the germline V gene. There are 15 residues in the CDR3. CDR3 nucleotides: TGCGCCAGCAGCTTGGACAGGGGAGGAGGGACTGAAGCTTTCTTT. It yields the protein CASSLDRGGGTEAFF.

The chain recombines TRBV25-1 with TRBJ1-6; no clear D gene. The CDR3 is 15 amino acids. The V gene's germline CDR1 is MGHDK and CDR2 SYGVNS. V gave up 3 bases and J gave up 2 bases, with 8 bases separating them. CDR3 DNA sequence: TGTGCCAGCAGTGAGGCGGCAGCCTATAATTCACCCCTCCACTTT. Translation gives CASSEAAAYNSPLHF.

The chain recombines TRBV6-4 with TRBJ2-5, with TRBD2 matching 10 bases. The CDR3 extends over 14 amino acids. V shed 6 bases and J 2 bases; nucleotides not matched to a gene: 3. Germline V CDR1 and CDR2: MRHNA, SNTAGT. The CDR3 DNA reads TGTGCCAGCAGCGAACTAGCGGGACAAGAGACCCAGTACTTC. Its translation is CASSELAGQETQYF.

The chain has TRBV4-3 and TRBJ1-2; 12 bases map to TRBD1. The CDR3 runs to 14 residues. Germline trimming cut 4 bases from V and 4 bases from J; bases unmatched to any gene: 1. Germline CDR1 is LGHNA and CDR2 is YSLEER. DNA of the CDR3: TGCGCCAGCAGCCCGGGACAGGGGGCCTATGGCTACACCTTC. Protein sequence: CASSPGQGAYGYTF.

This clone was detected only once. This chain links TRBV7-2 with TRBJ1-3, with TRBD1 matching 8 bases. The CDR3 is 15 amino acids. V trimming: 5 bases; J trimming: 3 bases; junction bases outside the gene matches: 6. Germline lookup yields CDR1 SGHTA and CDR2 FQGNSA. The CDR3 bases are TGTGCCAGCAGCCTATCCGGGACAGGTGGAAACACCATATATTTT. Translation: CASSLSGTGGNTIYF.

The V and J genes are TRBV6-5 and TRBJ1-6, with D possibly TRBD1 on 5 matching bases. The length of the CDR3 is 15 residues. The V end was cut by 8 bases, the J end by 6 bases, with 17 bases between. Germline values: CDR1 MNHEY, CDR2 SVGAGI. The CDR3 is CASVKSRALNSPLHF. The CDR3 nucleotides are TGTGCCAGCGTGAAGAGCAGGGCCCTTAATTCACCCCTCCACTTT.

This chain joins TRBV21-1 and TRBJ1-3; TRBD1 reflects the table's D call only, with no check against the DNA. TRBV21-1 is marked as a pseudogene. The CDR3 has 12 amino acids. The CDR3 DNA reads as TGTGCCAGCAGCCGACAAGGCTACACCATATATTTT. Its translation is CASSRQGYTIYF.

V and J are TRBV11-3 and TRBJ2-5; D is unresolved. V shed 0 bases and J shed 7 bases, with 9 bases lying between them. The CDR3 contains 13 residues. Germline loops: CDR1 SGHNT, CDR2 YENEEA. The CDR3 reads CASSLDPTGTQYF. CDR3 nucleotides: TGTGCCAGCAGCTTAGATCCGACGGGGACCCAGTACTTC.

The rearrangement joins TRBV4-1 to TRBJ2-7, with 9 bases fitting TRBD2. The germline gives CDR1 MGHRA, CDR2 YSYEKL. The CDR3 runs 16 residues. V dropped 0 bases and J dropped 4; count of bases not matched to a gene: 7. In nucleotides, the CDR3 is TGCGCCAGCAGCCAAGATAGTCTAGCGGGGTCATACGAGCAGTACTTC. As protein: CASSQDSLAGSYEQYF.

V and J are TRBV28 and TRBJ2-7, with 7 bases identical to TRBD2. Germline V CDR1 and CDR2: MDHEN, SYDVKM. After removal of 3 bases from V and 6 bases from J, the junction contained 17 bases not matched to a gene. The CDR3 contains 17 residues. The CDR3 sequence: CASSFYTKREGSPEQYF. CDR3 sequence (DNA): TGTGCCAGCAGTTTTTATACCAAAAGGGAGGGGTCACCCGAGCAGTACTTC.

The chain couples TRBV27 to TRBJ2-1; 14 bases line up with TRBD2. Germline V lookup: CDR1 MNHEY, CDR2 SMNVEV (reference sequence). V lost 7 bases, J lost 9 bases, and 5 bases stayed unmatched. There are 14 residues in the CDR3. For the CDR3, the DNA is TGTGCCAGCACGGGACTAGCGGGAGTGGGTGAGCAGTTCTTC. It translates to CASTGLAGVGEQFF.

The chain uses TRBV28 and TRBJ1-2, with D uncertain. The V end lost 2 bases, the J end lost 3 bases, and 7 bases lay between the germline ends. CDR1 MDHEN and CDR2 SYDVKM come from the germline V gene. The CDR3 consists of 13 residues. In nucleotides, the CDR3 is TGTGCCAGCAGTTTAAATCCCGACTATGGCTACACCTTC. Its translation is CASSLNPDYGYTF.

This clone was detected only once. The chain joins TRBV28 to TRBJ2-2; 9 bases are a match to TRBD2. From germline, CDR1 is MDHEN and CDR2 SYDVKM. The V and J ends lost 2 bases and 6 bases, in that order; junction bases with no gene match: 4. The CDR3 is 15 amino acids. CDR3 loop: CASSLRTSVPGELFF. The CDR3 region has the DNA TGTGCCAGCAGTTTAAGGACTAGCGTTCCCGGGGAGCTGTTTTTT. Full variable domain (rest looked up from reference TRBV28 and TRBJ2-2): DVKVTQSSRYLVKRTGEKVFLECVQDMDHENMFWYRQDPGLGLRLIYFSYDVKMKEKGDIPEGYSVSREKKERFSLILESASTNQTSMYLCASSLRTSVPGELFFGEGSRLTVL.

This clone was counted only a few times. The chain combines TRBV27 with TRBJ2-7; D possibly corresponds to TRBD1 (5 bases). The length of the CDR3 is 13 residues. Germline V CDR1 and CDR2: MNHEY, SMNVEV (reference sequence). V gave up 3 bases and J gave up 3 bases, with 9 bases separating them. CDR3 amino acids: CASSLGRDYEQYF. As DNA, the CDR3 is TGTGCCAGCAGTTTGGGCAGGGACTACGAGCAGTACTTC.

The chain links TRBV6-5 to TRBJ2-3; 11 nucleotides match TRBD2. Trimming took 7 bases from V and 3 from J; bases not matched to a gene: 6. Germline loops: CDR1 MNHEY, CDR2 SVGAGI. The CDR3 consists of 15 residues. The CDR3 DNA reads TGTGCCAGCATCTCGGGACTAGCGGCAACAGATACGCAGTATTTT. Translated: CASISGLAATDTQYF.

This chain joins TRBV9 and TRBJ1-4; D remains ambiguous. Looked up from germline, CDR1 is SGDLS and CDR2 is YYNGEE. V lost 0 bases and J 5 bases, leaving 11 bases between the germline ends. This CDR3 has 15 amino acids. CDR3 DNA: TGTGCCAGCAGCGTAGCCCCCGGGGAGAATGAAAAACTGTTTTTT. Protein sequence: CASSVAPGENEKLFF.

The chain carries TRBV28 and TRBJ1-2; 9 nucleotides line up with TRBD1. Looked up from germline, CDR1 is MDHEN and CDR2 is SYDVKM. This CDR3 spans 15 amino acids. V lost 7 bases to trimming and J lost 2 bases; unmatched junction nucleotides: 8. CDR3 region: CASTRQGGKNYGYTF. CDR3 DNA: TGTGCCAGCACCAGACAGGGGGGGAAAAACTATGGCTACACCTTC.

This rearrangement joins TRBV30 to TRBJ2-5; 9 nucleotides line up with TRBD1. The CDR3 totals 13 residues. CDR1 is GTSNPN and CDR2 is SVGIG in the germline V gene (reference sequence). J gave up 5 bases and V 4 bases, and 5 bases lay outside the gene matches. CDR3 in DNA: TGTGCCTGGAAGCGACAGGGGGACGAGACCCAGTACTTC. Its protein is CAWKRQGDETQYF.

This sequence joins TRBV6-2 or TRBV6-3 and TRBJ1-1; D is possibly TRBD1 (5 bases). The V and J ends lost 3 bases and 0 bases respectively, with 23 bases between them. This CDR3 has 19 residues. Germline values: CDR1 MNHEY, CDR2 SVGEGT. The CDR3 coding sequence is TGTGCCAGCAGTTATACGGTTCCTGGGTTGAACAGGATGAACACTGAAGCTTTCTTT. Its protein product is CASSYTVPGLNRMNTEAFF.

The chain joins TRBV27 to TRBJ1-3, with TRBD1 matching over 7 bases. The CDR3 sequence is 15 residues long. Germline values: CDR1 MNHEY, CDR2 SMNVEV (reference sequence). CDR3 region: CGTRDRANSGNTIYF. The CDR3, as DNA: TGTGGGACAAGAGACAGGGCCAACTCTGGAAACACCATATATTTT.

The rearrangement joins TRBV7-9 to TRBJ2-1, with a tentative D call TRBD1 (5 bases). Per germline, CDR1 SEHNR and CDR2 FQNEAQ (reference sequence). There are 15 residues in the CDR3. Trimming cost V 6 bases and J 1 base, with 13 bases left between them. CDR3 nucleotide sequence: TGTGCCAGCAGTCCGCTAAGGGGTTCCTACAATGAGCAGTTCTTC. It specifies CASSPLRGSYNEQFF.

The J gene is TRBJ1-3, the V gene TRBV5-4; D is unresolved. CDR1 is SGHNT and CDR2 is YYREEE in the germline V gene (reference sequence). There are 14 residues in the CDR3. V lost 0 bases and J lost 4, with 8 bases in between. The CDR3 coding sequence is TGTGCCAGCAGCTTGGACGGGTCGGGAAACACCATATATTTT. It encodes CASSLDGSGNTIYF.